This entry lists 8 T cell receptor beta chains sequenced from one sample in a study of blood T cells in healthy people across ages. A sample-barcoded 5' primer and a J-beta primer mix were used in a second PCR of roughly 6 to 11 cycles. TCRdb re-called the 5' RACE reads with MiXCR, one entry per CDR3 protein. The sample comprises over a million distinct CDR3 sequences, approximately 43% of which are singletons, and around 4% rests with the top ten. Sequencing was done on a sample of blood. The receptors shown here come from a woman under 30 in good health.

This chain links TRBV4-3 with TRBJ2-7; tentative D call: TRBD1 (7 bases). V shed 3 bases and J shed 7 bases, with 16 bases lying between them. This CDR3 region has 14 residues. Germline lookup yields CDR1 LGHNA and CDR2 YSLEER. The CDR3: CASSQQGGGDEQYF. CDR3 sequence (DNA): TGCGCCAGCAGCCAGCAAGGAGGGGGCGATGAGCAGTACTTC.

A remark on this clonotype: At one boundary the junction diverges from the germline segment, which might be a read error. CDR3 in DNA: TGTGCCGGCAGCTTAGCGGCAGGGACGGGCGAGCAGTACTTC. It is translated as CAGSLAAGTGEQYF. The J gene is TRBJ2-7, the V gene TRBV5-5; maybe TRBD2 (6 bases). In germline, CDR1 is SGHKS, CDR2 YYEKEE (reference sequence). CDR3 length equals 14 residues.

This clonotype was counted a single time. The chain employs TRBV12-3 or TRBV12-4 and TRBJ1-2, with D hard to call. This CDR3 region has 11 residues. Trimming stripped 4 bases from V and 6 bases from J, with 6 bases between. In nucleotides, the CDR3 is TGTGCCAGCAGTTGGGGTGATGGCTACACCTTC. This gives the protein CASSWGDGYTF.

The chain combines TRBV4-1 with TRBJ2-6; D gene uncertain. CDR1 is MGHRA and CDR2 is YSYEKL in the germline V gene. V gave up 0 bases and J gave up 0 bases, with 9 bases separating them. The CDR3 covers 17 residues. CDR3 residues: CASSQDTRISGANVLTF. In nucleotides, the CDR3 is TGCGCCAGCAGCCAAGACACCAGGATCTCTGGGGCCAACGTCCTGACTTTC.

The chain links TRBV20-1 to TRBJ2-7; 10 nucleotides agree with TRBD1. This CDR3 spans 15 amino acids. The trim removed 7 bases at V and 3 bases at J, leaving 12 bases unmatched. The germline gives CDR1 DFQATT, CDR2 SNEGSKA (reference sequence). The DNA of the CDR3 is TGCAGTGTGCTAGTGTGGGACAGGGGCATCTACGAGCAGTACTTC. As protein: CSVLVWDRGIYEQYF.

The chain employs TRBV25-1 and TRBJ1-2; perhaps TRBD1 as D (6 bases). V shed 7 bases and J shed 3 bases, with 18 bases lying between them. Germline CDR1 reads MGHDK; CDR2 reads SYGVNS. The CDR3 is 15 amino acids. CDR3 DNA sequence: TGTGCCAGCAAAGGGGACATAAATCAGGACTATGGCTACACCTTC. It is translated as CASKGDINQDYGYTF.

The chain combines TRBV7-9 with TRBJ1-5; D is ambiguous. V was shortened by 1 base and J by 0 bases, with 16 bases between the two germline ends. Germline V lookup: CDR1 SEHNR, CDR2 FQNEAQ (reference sequence). The CDR3 has 18 residues. The CDR3 protein is CASSLVGRSGYSNQPQHF. In DNA, the CDR3 is TGTGCCAGCAGCTTAGTGGGCAGGAGCGGGTATAGCAATCAGCCCCAGCATTTT.

CDR3 nucleotides: TGCGCCAGCAGCCAGACTAGCGGAGCTACAGATACGCAGTATTTT. Its translation is CASSQTSGATDTQYF. The rearrangement uses TRBV4-3 and TRBJ2-3; 9 bases line up with TRBD2. The trim removed 3 bases at V and 3 bases at J, leaving 4 bases unmatched. Germline V CDR1 and CDR2: LGHNA, YSLEER. CDR3 size: 15 residues.